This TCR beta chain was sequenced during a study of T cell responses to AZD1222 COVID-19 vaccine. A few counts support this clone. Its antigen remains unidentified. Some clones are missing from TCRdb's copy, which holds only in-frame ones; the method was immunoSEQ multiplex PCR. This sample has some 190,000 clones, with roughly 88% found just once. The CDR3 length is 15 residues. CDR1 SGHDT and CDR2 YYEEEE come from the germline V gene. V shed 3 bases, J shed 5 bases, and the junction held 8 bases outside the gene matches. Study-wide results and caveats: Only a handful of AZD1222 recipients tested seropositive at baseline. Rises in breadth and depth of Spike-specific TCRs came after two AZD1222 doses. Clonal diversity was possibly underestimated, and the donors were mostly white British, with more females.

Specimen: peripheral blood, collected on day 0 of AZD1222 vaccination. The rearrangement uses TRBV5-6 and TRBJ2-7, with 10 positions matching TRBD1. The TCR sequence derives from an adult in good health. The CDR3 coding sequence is TGTGCCAGCAGCTCCCGGGACAGGGGTGATCACGAGCAGTACTTC. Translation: CASSSRDRGDHEQYF.